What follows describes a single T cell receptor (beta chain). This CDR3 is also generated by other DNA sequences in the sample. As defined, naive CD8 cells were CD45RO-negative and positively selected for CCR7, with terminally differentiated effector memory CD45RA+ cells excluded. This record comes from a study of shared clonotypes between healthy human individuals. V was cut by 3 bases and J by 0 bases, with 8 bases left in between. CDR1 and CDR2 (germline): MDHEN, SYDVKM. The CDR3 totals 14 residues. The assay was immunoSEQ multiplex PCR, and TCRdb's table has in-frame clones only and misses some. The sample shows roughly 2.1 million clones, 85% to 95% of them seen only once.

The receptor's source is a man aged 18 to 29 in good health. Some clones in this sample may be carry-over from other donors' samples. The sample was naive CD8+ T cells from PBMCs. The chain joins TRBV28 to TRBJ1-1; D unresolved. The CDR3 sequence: CASSLSSMNTEAFF. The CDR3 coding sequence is TGTGCCAGCAGTTTGTCAAGTATGAACACTGAAGCTTTCTTT.